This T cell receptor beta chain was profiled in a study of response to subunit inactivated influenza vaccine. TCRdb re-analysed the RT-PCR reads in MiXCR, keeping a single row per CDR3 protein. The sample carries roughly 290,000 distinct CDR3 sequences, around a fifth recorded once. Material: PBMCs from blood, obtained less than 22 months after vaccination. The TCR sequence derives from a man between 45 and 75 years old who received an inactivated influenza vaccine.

In nucleotides, the CDR3 is TGTGCCAGCAACCCAGGGGGCGCATATGGCTACACCTTC. Translated, it gives CASNPGGAYGYTF. The rearrangement links TRBV12-3 or TRBV12-4 to TRBJ1-2; 8 positions match TRBD1. Trimming cost V 7 bases and J 5 bases; bases outside gene matches: 6. The CDR3 covers 13 residues.